This TCR beta chain was documented in a study of cytomegalovirus exposure and HLA in healthy donors (dated by TCRdb to 2016 to 2017). A note on the overall study: In an earlier analysis of 450 to 750 of the donors, 250 to 350 Gb of sequence data and some 120 million unique TCR beta sequences from some 170 million T cells were reported. Around 300 gigabases of sequencing data and 80 million or so unique TCR sequences were included in an early release covering around 600 HLA-typed donors. Among the roughly 370 genotyped donors, approximately 77% belonged to the genetic ancestry cluster associated with self-reported Caucasian donors. The aim of the study was to test whether cataloging public T cell receptors could identify signatures of past pathogen exposure. Using immunosequencing, the study profiled T cell repertoires from 500 to 800 subjects and related those repertoires to cytomegalovirus serostatus. A separate validation cohort of approximately 120 different subjects was used in addition to the 666-subject first cohort. High-throughput TCR immunosequencing, statistical association of individual TCRs with disease status, and machine learning were combined to predict cytomegalovirus infection status. To study patterns of TCR occurrence, a later analysis re-analyzed previously published TCR beta repertoires from around 700 donors and added high-resolution HLA genotyping. Rather than using new phenotypic data, the later analysis identified candidate immune exposures from TCR beta sequences and from how often those sequences occurred across donors. To decide whether each TCR beta V gene segment behaved as functional or pseudogenic, an earlier analysis of some 600 of the donors relied on high-throughput TCR beta sequencing. Donor age, sex, ethnicity and CMV serostatus were compiled together with the repertoire data. A later genetic analysis used genome-wide SNP genotypes for 398 of the 666 donors, treating that subset as a discovery cohort. All discovery cohort repertoires had been generated on a single sequencing platform. HLA typing covered class I and class II loci at four-digit resolution. The number of donors typed differed by locus, with roughly 629-640 for A, B, C, DRB1 and DQB1, around 500 for DQA1, 606 for DPA1, and under 490 for DPB1. About five DR-DQ haplotypes were handled as single units for association and clustering because linkage in the cohort was strong. Among 398 genotyped donors of the cohort, an average of around 240,000 unique TCR beta nucleotide sequences were sequenced per donor, roughly 20% of them non-productive. Broader findings and caveats from the paper: Because HLA typing was missing for some donors at each locus, association tests included only the typed subset. Broadly in line with IMGT annotations, most TCR beta V segments showed up in productive rearrangements about 87% or about 30% of the time in an earlier analysis of several hundred of the donors. This cohort had only TCR beta chains sequenced, and the lack of alpha or paired-chain data limited which features could be detected. When HLA alleles, especially DR and DQ, strongly co-occurred, attributing TCR associations to individual alleles was difficult. Most TCR sequences were observed very rarely across donors, whereas some public TCRs were present in many individuals. A later genetic analysis reported fewer N-insertions in productive TCRs among donors in an Asian-associated ancestry cluster than the approximately 670-donor mean. A later analysis reported that several top co-occurrence clusters appeared linked to parvovirus B19, influenza, CMV and Epstein-Barr virus. The only immune exposure information available for the cohort was CMV serostatus. Linkage disequilibrium might explain the correlated functional status among segregating V segments, but an unknown experimental factor could not be ruled out. The authors suggested that the approach could potentially be extended to other disease states and immunological phenotypes. A later genetic analysis associated a missense DCLRE1C variant with V-gene and J-gene trimming of TCR beta chains, and an independent cohort replicated the association. Three of the identified cytomegalovirus-associated TCR beta chains were confirmed in vitro to be specific for cytomegalovirus antigens. In a later analysis, HLA-associated TCR beta chains were found to be more clonally expanded and to have lower generation probabilities than equally common non-associated chains. In a later analysis, most CMV-associated TCR beta chains were found to appear HLA-restricted, with HLA associations seemingly driven largely by CMV exposure. A later analysis found that TCR association rates varied across HLA loci, with DRB1 alleles showing the most associated TCRs and HLA-C alleles the fewest. A further reported finding was that TCR beta sequences accurately predicted the HLA-A and HLA-B alleles for most subjects in the first cohort. The study gave a list of some 150 TCR beta chains associated with cytomegalovirus. A cluster of highly shared sequence variants was judged likely to be a technical artifact of the sequencing pipeline. The earlier analysis of some 540 of the donors excluded roughly 16 rarely observed V segments, including chromosome 9 orphons, because counts were too low. Some IMGT-functional V segments, including TRBV6-2 and TRBV6-3, could not be distinguished by the 87-base-pair reads and were therefore excluded. Presence/absence analyses assumed roughly uniform sequencing depth across donors, an assumption that may not hold. In both the original and validation cohorts, the classifier was reported to diagnose cytomegalovirus status with high specificity and sensitivity. In a later analysis, around 15,000 TCR beta sequences were associated with specific HLA alleles at a false discovery rate of 0.05.

The cohort comprised some 730 healthy bone marrow donors. All cohort members were sampled while nominally healthy, although unrecorded immune exposures were likely present. The donor tested CMV seronegative, placing the donor among the 352 seronegative members of the cohort. A peripheral blood sample was provided by each donor, and peripheral blood mononuclear cells were used for TCR beta sequencing. The Qiagen DNeasy Blood Extraction Kit was used to extract genomic DNA from the blood cell samples. The protocol used for the library was the immunoSEQ multiplex PCR assay. For the multiplex PCR, a mixture combining 60 forward primers for TCR Vbeta segments and 13 reverse primers for TCR Jbeta segments was used. A multiplex PCR assay on genomic DNA amplified the CDR3 region of rearranged TCR beta genes. Amplified TCR beta libraries were sequenced as 87-base-pair reads on the Illumina HiSeq System. From the authors' description of their analysis: A later analysis counted about 80 million unique TCR beta chains across the 666 repertoires, and some 11 million of these chains were shared by at least two donors. A nearest-neighbor algorithm error-corrected the raw reads and collapsed the reads into unique sequences, merging closely related sequences to remove PCR and sequencing errors. To assign V, D and J gene segments, CDR3 sequences were aligned to IMGT reference sequences. For a sequence to be retained, a match of at least six nucleotides to both a V gene segment and a J gene segment was required. A rearrangement counted as productive if the CDR3 had no stop codons and remained in frame with V and J, and every other rearrangement counted as non-productive. CDR3 was defined according to IMGT convention as the region running from the second conserved V-encoded cysteine to the conserved J-encoded phenylalanine. In an earlier analysis of more than 550 of the donors, sequences lacking an unambiguous match to a single V gene segment were excluded. In an earlier analysis of 500 to 750 of the donors, V segments were called functional above 56.7% productive rearrangements and were called segregating when the between-donor standard deviation exceeded 5%. To diagnose cytomegalovirus status from the catalog of TCR beta chain sequences, a statistical classification framework was built. V and J gene assignment, in a later analysis, came from comparing TCR nucleotide sequences with IMGT/GENE-DB human TR gene sequences. Using the TCRdist pipeline, a later analysis assigned CDR3 sequences along with most-parsimonious VDJ recombination scenarios. In a later analysis, each TCR beta chain was defined by its CDR3 amino acid sequence together with its V-gene family, and reads without a unique V-gene family were excluded. As a way to deal with suspected cross-contamination and a sequencing artifact, a later analysis dropped 450 to 700 nucleotide sequences that were highly shared and had low generation probability. For each public chain, a later analysis derived a clonal expansion index from normalized ranks of inferred template counts within each repertoire. In a later analysis, generation probabilities were computed using a VDJ recombination model fitted to out-of-frame rearrangements, and the results were checked against IGoR. In a later analysis, hypergeometric tests were used to score TCR-TCR, TCR-HLA and TCR-CMV co-occurrence, with a repertoire-size bias correction applied to TCR pairs. A later analysis estimated false discovery rates by permuting HLA or CMV assignments 20 times. In a later analysis, co-occurring TCRs were grouped using DBSCAN, and TCRdist sequence similarity was added for clustering within HLA-allele-positive subsets. For co-occurrence clustering, repertoires with fewer than 30,000 or more than 120,000 public chains were excluded, along with four or five repertoires with anomalous nucleotide sharing. In TCRdb, the immuneACCESS table is reduced to in-frame sequences with V and J assigned. These tables do not hold every clone; where another copy was compared, an unresolved V gene accounts for under half, and the others remain unexplained. The D gene and trimming were derived from the DNA, and the V and J assignments and clone size from that table. This sample lists about 98,000 clones; around 70% were detected once. Clones ranked in the top ten supply 2% to 2.5% of the sample.

The CDR3 runs 15 residues from the cysteine to the phenylalanine. Of the read, only the CDR3 DNA is kept; its 45 bases are in frame from base 1. The germline V gene encodes CDR1 MNHEY and CDR2 SVGAGI. V is cut by 5 bases and J by 0 bases, and the space between the germline ends is 12 bases. Concerning this clone: Its antigen target is currently unknown. Per-nucleotide qualities are absent, and no much larger clonotype sits a single base away.

The sample consisted of PBMCs. The V and J genes are TRBV6-5 and TRBJ2-3; 5 matching bases give a weak D call of TRBD2. The source is a man in his fifties in good health and CMV-seronegative. In nucleotides, the sequence is TGTGCCAGCAGTCGGGGTGGGCGGAGCACAGATACGCAGTATTTT. Translated, this is CASSRGGRSTDTQYF.